The clone carrying this TCR beta chain occurred a few times. Trimming pared 3 bases from V and 10 bases from J, leaving 13 bases between. The CDR3 runs 14 residues. Germline V gene sequence: CDR1 LNHDA, CDR2 SQIVND (reference sequence). The source of the sample is a study of technical replicates of blood from a handful of donors. Assay: immunoSEQ multiplex PCR; the TCRdb copy retains only in-frame clones and omits some. Among some 99,000 clones listed, nearly 97% were seen once. The material sequenced was T cells isolated from PBMCs. The sequence was collected from a human donor in good health. V gene TRBV19 combines with J gene TRBJ1-6, with a tentative D call TRBD1 (5 bases). CDR3 sequence reads: CASSMEGTRSPLHF. DNA for the CDR3: TGTGCCAGTAGTATGGAGGGGACTCGGTCACCCCTCCACTTT.